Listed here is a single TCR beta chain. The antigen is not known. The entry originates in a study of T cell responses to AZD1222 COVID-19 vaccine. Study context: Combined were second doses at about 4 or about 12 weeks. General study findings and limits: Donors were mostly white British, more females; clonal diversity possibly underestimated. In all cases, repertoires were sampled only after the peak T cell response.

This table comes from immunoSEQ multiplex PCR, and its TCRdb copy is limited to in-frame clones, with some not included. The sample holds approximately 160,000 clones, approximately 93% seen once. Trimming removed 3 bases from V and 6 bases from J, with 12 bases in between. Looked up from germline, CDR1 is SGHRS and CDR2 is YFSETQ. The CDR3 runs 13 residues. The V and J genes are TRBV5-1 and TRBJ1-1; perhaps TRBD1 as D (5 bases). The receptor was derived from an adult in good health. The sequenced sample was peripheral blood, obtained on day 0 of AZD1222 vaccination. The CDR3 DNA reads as TGCGCCAGCAGCTCTCGGGGCAATCCTGAAGCTTTCTTT. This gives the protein CASSSRGNPEAFF.